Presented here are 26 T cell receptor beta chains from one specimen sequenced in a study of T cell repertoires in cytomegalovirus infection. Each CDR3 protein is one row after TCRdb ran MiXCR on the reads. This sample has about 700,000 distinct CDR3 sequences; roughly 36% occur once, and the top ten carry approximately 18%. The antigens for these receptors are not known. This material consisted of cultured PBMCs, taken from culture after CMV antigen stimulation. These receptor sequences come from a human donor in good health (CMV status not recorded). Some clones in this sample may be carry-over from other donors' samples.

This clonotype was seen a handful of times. For the CDR3, the DNA is TGTGCCAGCAGCTTGGGCCCTTCCGCGGGATTAGCACAGGGCACGCAGTATTTT. It is translated as CASSLGPSAGLAQGTQYF. V gene TRBV5-4 combines with J gene TRBJ2-3, with D perhaps assigned TRBD1 or TRBD2 (6 bases each). This CDR3 is 18 amino acids long. Trimming shortened V by 0 bases and J by 9 bases, and 26 bases separated the two germline ends. CDR1 and CDR2 (germline): SGHNT, YYREEE (reference sequence).

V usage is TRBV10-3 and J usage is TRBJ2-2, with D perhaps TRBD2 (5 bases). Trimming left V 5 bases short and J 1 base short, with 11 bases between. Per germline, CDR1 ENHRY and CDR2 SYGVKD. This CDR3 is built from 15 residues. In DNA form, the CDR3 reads TGTGCCATCAGTCCCGACGGAGGGAACACCGGGGAGCTGTTTTTT. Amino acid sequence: CAISPDGGNTGELFF.

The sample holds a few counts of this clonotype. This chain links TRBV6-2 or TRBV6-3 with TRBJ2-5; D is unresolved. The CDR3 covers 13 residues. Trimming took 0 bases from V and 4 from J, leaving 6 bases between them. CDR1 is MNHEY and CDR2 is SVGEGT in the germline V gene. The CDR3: CASSYSSRETQYF. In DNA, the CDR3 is TGTGCCAGCAGTTACTCAAGTAGAGAGACCCAGTACTTC.

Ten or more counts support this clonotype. The chain's CDR3 is CASSRPPDRVVEAFF. CDR3 nucleotide sequence: TGTGCCAGCAGCCGGCCTCCGGACAGGGTTGTTGAAGCTTTCTTT. V gene TRBV7-2 combines with J gene TRBJ1-1, with 8 bases aligning to TRBD1. After removal of 5 bases from V and 7 bases from J, the junction contained 12 bases not matched to a gene. This CDR3 has 15 amino acids. In germline, CDR1 is SGHTA, CDR2 FQGNSA.

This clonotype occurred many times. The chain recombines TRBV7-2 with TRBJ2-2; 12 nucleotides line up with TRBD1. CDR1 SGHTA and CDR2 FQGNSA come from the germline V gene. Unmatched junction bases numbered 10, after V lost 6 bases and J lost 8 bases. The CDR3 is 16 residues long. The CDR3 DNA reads TGTGCCAGCAGGGCCCCGGGACAGGGGGCTTCTGGGGAGCTGTTTTTT. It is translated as CASRAPGQGASGELFF.

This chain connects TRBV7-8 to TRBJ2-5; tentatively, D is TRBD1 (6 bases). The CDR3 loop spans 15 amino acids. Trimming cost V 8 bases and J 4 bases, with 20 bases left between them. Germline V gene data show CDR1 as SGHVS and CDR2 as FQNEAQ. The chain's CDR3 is CASGLGTPALETQYF. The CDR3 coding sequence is TGTGCCAGCGGGCTCGGGACACCTGCACTAGAGACCCAGTACTTC.

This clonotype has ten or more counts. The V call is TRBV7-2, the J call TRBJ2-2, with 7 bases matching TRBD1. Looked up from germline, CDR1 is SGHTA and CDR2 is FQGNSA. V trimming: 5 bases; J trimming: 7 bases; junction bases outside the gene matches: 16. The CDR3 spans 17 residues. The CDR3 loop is CASSDWGGRGYSGELFF. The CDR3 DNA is TGTGCCAGCAGCGACTGGGGTGGCAGGGGGTACAGCGGGGAGCTGTTTTTT.

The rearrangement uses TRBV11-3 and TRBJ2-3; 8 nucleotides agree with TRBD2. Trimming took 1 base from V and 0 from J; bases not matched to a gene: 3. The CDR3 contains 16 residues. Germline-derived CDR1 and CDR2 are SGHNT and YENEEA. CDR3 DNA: TGTGCCAGCAGCTTAGGGGTAGCGGGAAGCACAGATACGCAGTATTTT. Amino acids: CASSLGVAGSTDTQYF.

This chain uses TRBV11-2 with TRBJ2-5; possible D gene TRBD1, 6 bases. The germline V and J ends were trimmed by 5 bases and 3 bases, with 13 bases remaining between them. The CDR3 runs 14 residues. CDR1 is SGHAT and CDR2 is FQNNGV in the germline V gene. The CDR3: CASSGRQEKETQYF. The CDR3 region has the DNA TGTGCCAGCAGCGGACGACAGGAGAAAGAGACCCAGTACTTC.

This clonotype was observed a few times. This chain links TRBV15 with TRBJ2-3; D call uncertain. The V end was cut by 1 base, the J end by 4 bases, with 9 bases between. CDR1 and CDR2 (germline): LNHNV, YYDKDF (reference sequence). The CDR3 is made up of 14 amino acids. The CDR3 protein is CATSRVIGSDTQYF. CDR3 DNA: TGTGCCACCAGCAGAGTTATCGGGTCAGATACGCAGTATTTT.

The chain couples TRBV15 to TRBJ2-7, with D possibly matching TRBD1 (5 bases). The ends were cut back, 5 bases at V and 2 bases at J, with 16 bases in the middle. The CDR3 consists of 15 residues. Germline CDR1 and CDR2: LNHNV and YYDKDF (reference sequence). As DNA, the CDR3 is TGTGCCACCAGCTGGGGCAGGAAAAAAACCTACGAGCAGTACTTC. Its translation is CATSWGRKKTYEQYF.

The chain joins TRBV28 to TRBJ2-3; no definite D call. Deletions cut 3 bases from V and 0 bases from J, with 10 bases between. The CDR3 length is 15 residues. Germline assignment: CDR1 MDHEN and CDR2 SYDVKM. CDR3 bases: TGTGCCAGCAGTTTTAGGCCAACTAGCACAGATACGCAGTATTTT. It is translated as CASSFRPTSTDTQYF.

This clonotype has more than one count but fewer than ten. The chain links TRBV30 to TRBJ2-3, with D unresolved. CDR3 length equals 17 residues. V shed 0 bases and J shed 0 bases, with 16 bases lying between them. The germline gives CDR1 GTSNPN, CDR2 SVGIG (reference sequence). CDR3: CAWSVLMGSRSTDTQYF. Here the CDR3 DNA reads TGTGCCTGGAGTGTACTAATGGGGTCAAGAAGCACAGATACGCAGTATTTT.

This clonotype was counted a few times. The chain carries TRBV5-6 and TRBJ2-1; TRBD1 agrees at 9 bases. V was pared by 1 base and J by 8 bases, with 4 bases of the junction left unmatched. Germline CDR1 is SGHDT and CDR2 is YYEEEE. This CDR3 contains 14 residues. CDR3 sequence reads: CASSLPGQGYEQFF. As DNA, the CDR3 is TGTGCCAGCAGCTTGCCGGGACAGGGTTATGAGCAGTTCTTC.

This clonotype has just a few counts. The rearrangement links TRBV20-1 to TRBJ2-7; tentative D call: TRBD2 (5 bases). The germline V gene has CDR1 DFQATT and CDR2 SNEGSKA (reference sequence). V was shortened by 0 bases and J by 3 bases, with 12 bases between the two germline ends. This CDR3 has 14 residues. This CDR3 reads CSARDGRGIYEQYF. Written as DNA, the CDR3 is TGCAGTGCTAGAGATGGACGAGGGATCTACGAGCAGTACTTC.

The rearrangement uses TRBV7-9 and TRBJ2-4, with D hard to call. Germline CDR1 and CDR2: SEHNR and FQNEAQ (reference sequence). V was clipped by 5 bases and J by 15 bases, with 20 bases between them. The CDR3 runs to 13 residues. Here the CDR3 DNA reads TGTGCCAGCAGCACAAGCCCTGCTGCCCTGCTGTACTTC. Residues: CASSTSPAALLYF.

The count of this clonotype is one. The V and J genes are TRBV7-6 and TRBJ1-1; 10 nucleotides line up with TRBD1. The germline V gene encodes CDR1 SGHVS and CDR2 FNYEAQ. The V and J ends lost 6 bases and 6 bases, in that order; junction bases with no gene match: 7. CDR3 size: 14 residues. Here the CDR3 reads CASRRGQGISEAFF. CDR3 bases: TGTGCCAGCAGACGGGGACAGGGGATATCTGAAGCTTTCTTT.

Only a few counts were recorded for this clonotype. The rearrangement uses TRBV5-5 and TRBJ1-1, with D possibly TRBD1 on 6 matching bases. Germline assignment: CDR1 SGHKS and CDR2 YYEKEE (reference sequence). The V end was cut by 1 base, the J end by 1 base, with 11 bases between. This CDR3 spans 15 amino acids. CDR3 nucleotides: TGTGCCAGCAGCTTGATCCGGGACAAGAACACTGAAGCTTTCTTT. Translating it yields CASSLIRDKNTEAFF.

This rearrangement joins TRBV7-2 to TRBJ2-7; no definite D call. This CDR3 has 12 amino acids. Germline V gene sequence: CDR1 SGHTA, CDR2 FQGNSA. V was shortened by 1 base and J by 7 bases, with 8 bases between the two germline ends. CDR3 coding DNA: TGTGCCAGCAGCTTAGACTGGGGTGAGCAGTACTTC. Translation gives CASSLDWGEQYF.

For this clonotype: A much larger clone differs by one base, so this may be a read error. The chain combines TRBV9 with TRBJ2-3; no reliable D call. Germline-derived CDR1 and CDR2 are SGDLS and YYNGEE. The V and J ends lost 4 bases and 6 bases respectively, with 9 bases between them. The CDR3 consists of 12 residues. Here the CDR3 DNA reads TGTGCCAGCAGCCCCCAGAAGGATACGCAGTATTTT. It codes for CASSPQKDTQYF. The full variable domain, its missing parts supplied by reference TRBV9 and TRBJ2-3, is DSGVTQTPKHLITATGQRVTLRCSPRSGDLSVYWYQQSLDQGLQFLIQYYNGEERAKGNILERFSAQQFPDLHSELNLSSLELGDSALYFCASSPQKDTQYFGPGTRLTVL.

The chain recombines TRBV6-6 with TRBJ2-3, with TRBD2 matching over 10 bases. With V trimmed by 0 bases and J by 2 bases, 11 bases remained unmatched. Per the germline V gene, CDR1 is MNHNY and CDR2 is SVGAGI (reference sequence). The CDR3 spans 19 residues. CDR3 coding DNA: TGTGCCAGCAGTTACTCTGGGCGACCTAGCGGGGGATACACAGATACGCAGTATTTT. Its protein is CASSYSGRPSGGYTDTQYF.

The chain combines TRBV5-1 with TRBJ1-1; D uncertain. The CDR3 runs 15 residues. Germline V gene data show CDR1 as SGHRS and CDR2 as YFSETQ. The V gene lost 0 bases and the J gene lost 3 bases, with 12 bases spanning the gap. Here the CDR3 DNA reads TGCGCCAGCAGCTTGGGGGCCAGTACTGACACTGAAGCTTTCTTT. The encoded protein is CASSLGASTDTEAFF.

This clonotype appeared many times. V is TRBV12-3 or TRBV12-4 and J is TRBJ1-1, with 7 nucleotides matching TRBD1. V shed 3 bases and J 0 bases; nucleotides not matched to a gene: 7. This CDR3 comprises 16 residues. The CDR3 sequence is CASSFTGADLNTEAFF. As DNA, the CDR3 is TGTGCCAGCAGTTTTACAGGGGCCGATTTGAACACTGAAGCTTTCTTT.

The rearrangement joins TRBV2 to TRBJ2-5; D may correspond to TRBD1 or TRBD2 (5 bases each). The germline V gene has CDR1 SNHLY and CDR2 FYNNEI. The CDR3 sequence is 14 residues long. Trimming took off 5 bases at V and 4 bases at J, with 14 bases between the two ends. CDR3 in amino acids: CASSPSGTPETQYF. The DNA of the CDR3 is TGTGCCAGCAGTCCTTCCGGGACCCCAGAGACCCAGTACTTC.

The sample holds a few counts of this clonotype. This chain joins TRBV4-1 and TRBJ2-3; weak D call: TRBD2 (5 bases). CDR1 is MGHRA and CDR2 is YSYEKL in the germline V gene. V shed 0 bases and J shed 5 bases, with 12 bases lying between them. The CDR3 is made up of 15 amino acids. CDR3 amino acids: CASSQDGTRIDTQYF. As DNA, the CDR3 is TGCGCCAGCAGCCAAGATGGAACTAGGATAGATACGCAGTATTTT.

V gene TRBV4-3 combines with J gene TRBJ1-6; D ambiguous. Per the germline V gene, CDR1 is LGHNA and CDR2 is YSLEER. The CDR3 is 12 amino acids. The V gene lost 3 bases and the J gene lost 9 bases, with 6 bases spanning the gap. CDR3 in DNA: TGCGCCAGCAGCCAGCAAGGTTCACCCCTCCACTTT. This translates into CASSQQGSPLHF.